Included here is one TCR beta chain sequence, with context. This sample was taken from a study of T cells in Graves' hyperthyroidism and ophthalmopathy. Regions amplified from RNA transcripts were the TCR beta CDR3 regions. The TCR CDR3 first-round RT-PCR relied on the HTBI primer set. TCRdb passed the multiplex PCR reads through MiXCR, listing each CDR3 protein once. The data show roughly 420,000 distinct CDR3 sequences, with 15% to 19% seen just once and 13% to 15% held by the top ten. Newly diagnosed hyperthyroidism patients aged 18 to 65 years had disease lasting under 2 months. Uncontrolled infection, other autoimmune disease, pregnancy and lactation each barred patients from inclusion. Diagnostic decisions used clinical symptoms, serum thyroxine and TRAb, thyroid ultrasound and orbital computed tomography. The PBMCs studied were ones that came from 10 ml fresh peripheral blood. The length of the CDR3 is 15 residues. With 4 bases clipped from V and 4 bases from J, the junction kept 6 bases outside the gene matches. CDR1 is MGHRA, CDR2 YSYEKL, per germline.

This sequence originates from a young woman with Graves' hyperthyroidism. Sequencing was done on a sample of blood. V and J are TRBV4-1 and TRBJ2-7, with 11 bases aligning to TRBD1. DNA for the CDR3: TGCGCCAGCAGCCTAACCCGGGACAGGGGGTACGAGCAGTACTTC. Translated: CASSLTRDRGYEQYF.